A single TCR beta chain is shown here with its context. The antigen remains undetermined. These data originate in a study of T cell repertoires in cytomegalovirus infection. Study-level background: In public TCR beta signatures, there were indications of both CMV infection and matching HLA type.

The CDR3 consists of 15 residues. Germline values: CDR1 SGHTA, CDR2 FQGNSA. J gave up 4 bases and V 0 bases, and 4 bases lay outside the gene matches. Each CDR3 protein is one row after TCRdb ran MiXCR on the reads. Among 150,000 or so distinct CDR3 sequences listed, roughly a fifth were seen once. V and J are TRBV7-2 and TRBJ2-3; TRBD2 agrees at 7 bases. This material consisted of CD8+ T cells from cultured PBMCs, taken from culture after CMV antigen stimulation. This receptor was taken from a human donor in good health (CMV status not recorded). Some clones in this sample may be carry-over from other donors' samples. The CDR3 region is CASSLAPLASDTQYF. CDR3 in DNA: TGTGCCAGCAGCTTAGCCCCACTAGCGTCAGATACGCAGTATTTT. The variable domain in full, with the rest retrieved from reference TRBV7-2 and TRBJ2-3, is GAGVSQSPSNKVTEKGKDVELRCDPISGHTALYWYRQSLGQGLEFLIYFQGNSAPDKSGLPSDRFSAERTGGSVSTLTIQRTQQEDSAVYLCASSLAPLASDTQYFGPGTRLTVL.